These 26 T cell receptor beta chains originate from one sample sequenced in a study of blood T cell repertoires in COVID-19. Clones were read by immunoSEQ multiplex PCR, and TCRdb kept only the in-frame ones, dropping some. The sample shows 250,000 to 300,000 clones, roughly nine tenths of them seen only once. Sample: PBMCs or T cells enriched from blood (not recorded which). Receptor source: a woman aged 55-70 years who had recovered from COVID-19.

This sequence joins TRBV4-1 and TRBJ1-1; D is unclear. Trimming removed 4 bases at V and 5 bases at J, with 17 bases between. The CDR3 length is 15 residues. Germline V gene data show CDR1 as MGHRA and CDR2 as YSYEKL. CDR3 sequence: CASSRTTSPKTEAFF. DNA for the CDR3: TGCGCCAGCAGCCGGACTACTTCACCAAAAACTGAAGCTTTCTTT.

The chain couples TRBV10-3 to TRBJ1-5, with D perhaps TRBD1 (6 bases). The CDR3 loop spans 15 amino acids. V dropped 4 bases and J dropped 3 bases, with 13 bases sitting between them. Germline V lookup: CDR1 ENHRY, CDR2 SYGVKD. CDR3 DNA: TGTGCCATCAGTGGGGGACATTTCGTCAATCAGCCCCAGCATTTT. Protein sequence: CAISGGHFVNQPQHF.

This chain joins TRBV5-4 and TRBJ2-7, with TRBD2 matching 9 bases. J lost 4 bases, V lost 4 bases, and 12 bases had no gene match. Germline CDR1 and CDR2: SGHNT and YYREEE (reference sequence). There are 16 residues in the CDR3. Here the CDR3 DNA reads TGTGCCAGCAGCCTGGTAGCGGGAGCCCCCCCTTACGAGCAGTACTTC. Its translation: CASSLVAGAPPYEQYF.

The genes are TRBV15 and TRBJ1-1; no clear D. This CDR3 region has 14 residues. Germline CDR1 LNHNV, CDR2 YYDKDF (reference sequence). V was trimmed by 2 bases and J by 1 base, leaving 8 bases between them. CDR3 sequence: CATSRKAGNTEAFF. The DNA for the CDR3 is TGTGCCACCAGCAGAAAGGCGGGGAACACTGAAGCTTTCTTT.

CDR3 nucleotides: TGTGCCAGCAGTCTTACGACTAGCGGGACAGATACGCAGTATTTT. As protein: CASSLTTSGTDTQYF. The chain joins TRBV27 to TRBJ2-3, with TRBD2 matching 10 bases. The V gene end was trimmed by 5 bases and the J gene end by 3 bases; junction bases not matched to a gene: 5. The germline gives CDR1 MNHEY, CDR2 SMNVEV (reference sequence). CDR3 length equals 15 residues.

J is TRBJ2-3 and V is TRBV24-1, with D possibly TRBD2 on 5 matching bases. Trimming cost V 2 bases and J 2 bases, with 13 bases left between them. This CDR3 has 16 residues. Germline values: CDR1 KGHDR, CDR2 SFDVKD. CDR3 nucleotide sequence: TGTGCCACCAGTGATTCCCCGACGGGGAACACAGATACGCAGTATTTT. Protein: CATSDSPTGNTDTQYF.

The CDR3, as DNA: TGCGCCAACGGGGGTTATGAAGCTTTCTTT. As protein: CANGGYEAFF. The genes are TRBV10-1 and TRBJ1-1; tentative D call: TRBD1 (5 bases). CDR3 length: 10 residues. Per the germline V gene, CDR1 is WNHNN and CDR2 is SYGVQD (reference sequence). The V and J ends lost 10 bases and 7 bases respectively, with 10 bases between them.

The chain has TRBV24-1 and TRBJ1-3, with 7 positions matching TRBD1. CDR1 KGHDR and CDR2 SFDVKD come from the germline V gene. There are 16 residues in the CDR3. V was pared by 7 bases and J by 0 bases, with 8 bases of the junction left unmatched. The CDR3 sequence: CATRITGESSGNTIYF. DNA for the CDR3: TGTGCCACCAGGATTACAGGGGAGAGCTCTGGAAACACCATATATTTT.

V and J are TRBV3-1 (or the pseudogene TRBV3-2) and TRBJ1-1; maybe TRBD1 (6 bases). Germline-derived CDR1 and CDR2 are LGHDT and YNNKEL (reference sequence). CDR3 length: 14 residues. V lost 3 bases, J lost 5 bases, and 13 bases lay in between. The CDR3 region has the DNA TGTGCCAGCAGCCAGACCGAGAGGGGGACTGAAGCTTTCTTT. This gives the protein CASSQTERGTEAFF.

CDR3 sequence reads: CASSKAARNTIYF. CDR3 nucleotides: TGTGCCAGCAGTAAGGCAGCGAGAAACACCATATATTTT. The V and J genes are TRBV25-1 and TRBJ1-3; D is unresolved. Germline assignment: CDR1 MGHDK and CDR2 SYGVNS. The V end was cut by 5 bases, the J end by 5 bases, with 10 bases between. The CDR3 has 13 amino acids.

The CDR3 sequence: CASSEDRGISNSPLHF. For the CDR3, the DNA is TGTGCCAGCAGCGAGGACAGGGGGATCTCTAATTCACCCCTCCACTTT. The gene calls are TRBV9 and TRBJ1-6; TRBD1 agrees at 10 bases. Unmatched junction bases numbered 6, after V lost 3 bases and J lost 6 bases. CDR1 and CDR2 from the germline V gene are SGDLS and YYNGEE. The CDR3 totals 16 residues.

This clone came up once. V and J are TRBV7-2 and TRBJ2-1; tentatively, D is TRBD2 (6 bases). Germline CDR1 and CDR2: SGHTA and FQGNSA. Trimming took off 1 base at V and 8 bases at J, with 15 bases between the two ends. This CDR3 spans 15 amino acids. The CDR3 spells CASSLGSPPGDEQFF. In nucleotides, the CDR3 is TGTGCCAGCAGCTTAGGGAGTCCCCCGGGGGATGAGCAGTTCTTC.

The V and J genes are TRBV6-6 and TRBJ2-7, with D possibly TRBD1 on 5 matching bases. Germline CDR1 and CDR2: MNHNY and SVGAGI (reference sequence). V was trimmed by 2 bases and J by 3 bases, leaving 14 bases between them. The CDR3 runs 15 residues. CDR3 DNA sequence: TGTGCCAGCAGTTACACGTCAGTTCAGGGCTACGAGCAGTACTTC. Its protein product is CASSYTSVQGYEQYF.

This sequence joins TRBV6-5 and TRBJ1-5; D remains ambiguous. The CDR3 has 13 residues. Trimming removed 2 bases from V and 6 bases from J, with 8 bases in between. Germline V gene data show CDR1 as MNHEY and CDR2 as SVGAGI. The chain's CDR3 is CASSYTRGQPQHF. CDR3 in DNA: TGTGCCAGCAGTTACACCCGGGGTCAGCCCCAGCATTTT.

CDR3 in amino acids: CASSVDRTGLDYGYTF. DNA of the CDR3: TGTGCCAGCAGCGTAGACAGGACAGGGTTAGACTATGGCTACACCTTC. The chain uses TRBV9 and TRBJ1-2; 8 nucleotides match TRBD1. This CDR3 spans 16 amino acids. The germline gives CDR1 SGDLS, CDR2 YYNGEE. Unmatched junction bases numbered 7, after V lost 0 bases and J lost 3 bases.

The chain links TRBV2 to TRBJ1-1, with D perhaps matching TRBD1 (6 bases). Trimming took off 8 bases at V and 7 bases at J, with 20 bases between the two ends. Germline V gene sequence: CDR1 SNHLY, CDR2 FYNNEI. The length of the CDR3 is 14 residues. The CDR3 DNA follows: TGTGCCAGCCATCCCGGACAGCCGGTCGGTGAAGCTTTCTTT. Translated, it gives CASHPGQPVGEAFF. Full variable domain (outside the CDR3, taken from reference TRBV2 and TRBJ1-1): EPEVTQTPSHQVTQMGQEVILRCVPISNHLYFYWYRQILGQKVEFLVSFYNNEISEKSEIFDDQFSVERPDGSNFTLKIRSTKLEDSAMYFCASHPGQPVGEAFFGQGTRLTVV.

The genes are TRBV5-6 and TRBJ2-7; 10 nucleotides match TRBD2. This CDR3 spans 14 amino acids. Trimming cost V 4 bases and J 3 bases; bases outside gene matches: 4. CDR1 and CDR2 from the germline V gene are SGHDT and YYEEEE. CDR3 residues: CASSPGLAVYEQYF. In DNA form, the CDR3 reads TGTGCCAGCAGCCCAGGACTAGCGGTCTACGAGCAGTACTTC. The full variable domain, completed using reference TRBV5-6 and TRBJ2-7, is DAGVTQSPTHLIKTRGQQVTLRCSPKSGHDTVSWYQQALGQGPQFIFQYYEEEERQRGNFPDRFSGHQFPNYSSELNVNALLLGDSALYLCASSPGLAVYEQYFGPGTRLTVT.

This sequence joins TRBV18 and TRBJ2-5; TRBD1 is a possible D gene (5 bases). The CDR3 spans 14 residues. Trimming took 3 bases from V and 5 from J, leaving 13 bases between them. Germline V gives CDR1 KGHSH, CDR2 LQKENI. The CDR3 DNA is TGTGCCAGCTCACCCCAGGGAAGGATTGAGACCCAGTACTTC. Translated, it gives CASSPQGRIETQYF.

DNA of the CDR3: TGCGCCAGCAGCTTGATGGAGCTCACAGATACGCAGTATTTT. Its translation is CASSLMELTDTQYF. J is TRBJ2-3 and V is TRBV5-1; D is undetermined. The CDR3 is 14 residues long. The V end lost 1 base, the J end lost 2 bases, and 8 bases lay between the germline ends. The germline CDR1 and CDR2 sequences are SGHRS and YFSETQ. Supplemented by reference TRBV5-1 and TRBJ2-3, the full variable domain reads KAGVTQTPRYLIKTRGQQVTLSCSPISGHRSVSWYQQTPGQGLQFLFEYFSETQRNKGNFPGRFSGRQFSNSRSEMNVSTLELGDSALYLCASSLMELTDTQYFGPGTRLTVL.

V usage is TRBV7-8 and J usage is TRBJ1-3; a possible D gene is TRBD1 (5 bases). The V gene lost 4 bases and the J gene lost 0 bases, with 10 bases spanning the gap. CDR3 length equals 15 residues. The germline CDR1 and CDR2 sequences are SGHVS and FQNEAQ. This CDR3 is CASSSWGLSGNTIYF. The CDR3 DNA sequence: TGTGCCAGCAGCTCATGGGGCCTCTCTGGAAACACCATATATTTT. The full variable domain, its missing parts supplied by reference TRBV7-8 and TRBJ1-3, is GAGVSQSPRYKVAKRGQDVALRCDPISGHVSLFWYQQALGQGPEFLTYFQNEAQLDKSGLPSDRFFAERPEGSVSTLKIQRTQQEDSAVYLCASSSWGLSGNTIYFGEGSWLTVV.

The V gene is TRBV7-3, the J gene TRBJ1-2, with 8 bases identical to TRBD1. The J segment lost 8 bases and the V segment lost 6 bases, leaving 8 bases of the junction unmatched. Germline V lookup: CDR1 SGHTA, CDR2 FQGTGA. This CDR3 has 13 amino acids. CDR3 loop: CASRGQGSGGYTF. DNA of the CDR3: TGTGCCAGCAGAGGACAGGGATCTGGAGGCTACACCTTC.

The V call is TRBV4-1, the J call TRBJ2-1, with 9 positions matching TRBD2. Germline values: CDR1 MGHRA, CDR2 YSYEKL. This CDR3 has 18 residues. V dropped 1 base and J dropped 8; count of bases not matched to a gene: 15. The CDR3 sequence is CASSQVVPRLAVRDEQFF. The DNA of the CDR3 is TGCGCCAGCAGCCAAGTGGTCCCTAGACTAGCGGTCAGGGATGAGCAGTTCTTC.

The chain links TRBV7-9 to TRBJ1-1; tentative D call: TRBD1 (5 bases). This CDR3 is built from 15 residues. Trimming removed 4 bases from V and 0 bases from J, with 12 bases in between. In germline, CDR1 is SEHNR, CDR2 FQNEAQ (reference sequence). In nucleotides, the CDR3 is TGTGCCAGCAGCTCCCAGACAGTCTTGAACACTGAAGCTTTCTTT. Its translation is CASSSQTVLNTEAFF.

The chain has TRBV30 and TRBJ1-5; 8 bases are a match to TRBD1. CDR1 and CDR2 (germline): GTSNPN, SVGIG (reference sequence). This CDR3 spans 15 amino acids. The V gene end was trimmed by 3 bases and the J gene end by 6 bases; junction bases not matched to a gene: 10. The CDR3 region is CAWSAGTGESQPQHF. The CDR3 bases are TGTGCCTGGAGCGCCGGGACAGGTGAATCTCAGCCCCAGCATTTT.

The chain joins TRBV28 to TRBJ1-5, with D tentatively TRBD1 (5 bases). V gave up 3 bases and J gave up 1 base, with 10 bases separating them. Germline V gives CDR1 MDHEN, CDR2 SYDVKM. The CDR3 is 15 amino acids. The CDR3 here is CASSFGDSSNQPQHF. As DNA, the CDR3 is TGTGCCAGCAGTTTTGGGGACTCGAGCAATCAGCCCCAGCATTTT.

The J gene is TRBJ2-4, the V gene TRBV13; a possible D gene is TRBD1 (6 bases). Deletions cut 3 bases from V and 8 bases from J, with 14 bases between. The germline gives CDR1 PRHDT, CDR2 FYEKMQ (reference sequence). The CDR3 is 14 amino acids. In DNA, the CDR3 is TGTGCCAGCAGCTTGAGGACAGTAAGAGACATTCAGTACTTC. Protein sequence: CASSLRTVRDIQYF.